This T cell receptor beta chain is drawn from a study of T cell responses to AZD1222 COVID-19 vaccine. Whole-study results and caveats: Donors in the cohort were predominantly white British and more often female, and clonal diversity was possibly underestimated. The reported proportion of spike-specific TCRs targeting unmutated variant regions was nearly half.

V was clipped by 3 bases and J by 5 bases; unmatched bases: 6. This CDR3 spans 14 amino acids. Germline-derived CDR1 and CDR2 are SGHDN and FVKESK. As regards this clone: Its target is not known.

Method: immunoSEQ multiplex PCR; TCRdb's copy keeps in-frame clones and lacks some. The sample consists of some 120,000 clones, 75% to 95% of them appearing once. This chain uses TRBV14 with TRBJ2-5; 7 nucleotides line up with TRBD1. The TCR comes from an adult who received the MenACWY meningococcal vaccine as a control. Sequences were derived from peripheral blood, sampled 28 days after the second dose of the MenACWY control vaccine. CDR3 residues: CASSHFGTVETQYF. In DNA, the CDR3 is TGTGCCAGCAGCCACTTCGGGACAGTCGAGACCCAGTACTTC.